The 18 T cell receptor beta chains in this list originate from one sample, sequenced in a study of blood T cell repertoires in COVID-19 (dated by TCRdb to 2020 to 2022). The library was generated by the immunoSEQ multiplex PCR assay. Entries here come from immuneACCESS through TCRdb and include only in-frame sequences with V and J called. Some clones fail to appear in such tables; in the studies checked, an unresolved V gene covers under half of the shortfall, and the cause of the remainder is unknown. The sample yields 70,000 to 85,000 clones; roughly 90% were counted once. 3% of the sample goes to the ten largest clones. Sequenced: peripheral blood. The receptors stem from a woman in her fifties or sixties with active or convalescent COVID-19.

The chain recombines TRBV5-5 with TRBJ1-1, with no clear D. Between the trimmed V and J ends, which lost 5 bases and 1 base, there was a span of 9 bases. Per germline, CDR1 SGHKS and CDR2 YYEKEE (reference sequence). The CDR3 is made up of 13 amino acids. The CDR3 DNA sequence: TGTGCCAGCAGATACGAGAGGAACACTGAAGCTTTCTTT. This codes for CASRYERNTEAFF.

The gene calls are TRBV19 and TRBJ1-1, with 7 bases lining up with TRBD1. This CDR3 region has 14 residues. The trim removed 6 bases at V and 0 bases at J, leaving 4 bases unmatched. Germline CDR1 LNHDA, CDR2 SQIVND (reference sequence). The DNA of the CDR3 is TGTGCCAGTAGCACACAGGGGATGAACACTGAAGCTTTCTTT. Translation gives CASSTQGMNTEAFF.

This clone appeared a few times. This chain uses TRBV29-1 with TRBJ1-1; D perhaps matches TRBD1 (6 bases). Trimming stripped 6 bases from V and 2 bases from J, with 16 bases between. This CDR3 is 14 amino acids long. CDR1 and CDR2 from the germline V gene are SQVTM and ANQGSEA. CDR3 residues: CSVSAGTLNTEAFF. CDR3 in DNA: TGCAGCGTATCGGCAGGGACACTCAACACTGAAGCTTTCTTT.

The rearrangement links TRBV12-3 or TRBV12-4 to TRBJ1-1; 7 bases are a match to TRBD1. After removal of 5 bases from V and 6 bases from J, the junction contained 3 bases not matched to a gene. The CDR3 sequence is 12 residues long. The CDR3 DNA reads TGTGCCAGCAGTCGACAGGGACCTGAAGCTTTCTTT. This codes for CASSRQGPEAFF.

CDR3 in amino acids: CASSLGQGREKLFF. The CDR3 bases are TGTGCCAGCAGCTTAGGGCAGGGGCGCGAAAAACTGTTTTTT. The V call is TRBV7-2, the J call TRBJ1-4; possibly TRBD1 for D (6 bases). Germline loops: CDR1 SGHTA, CDR2 FQGNSA. This CDR3 has 14 residues. Trimming stripped 1 base from V and 8 bases from J, with 11 bases between.

This chain links TRBV24-1 with TRBJ2-7, with TRBD1 as a possible D gene (6 bases). Trimming took 5 bases from V and 0 from J, leaving 19 bases between them. This CDR3 is 17 amino acids long. CDR1 and CDR2 (germline): KGHDR, SFDVKD. This chain's CDR3 is CATSGPIQGSDSYEQYF. The CDR3 DNA sequence: TGTGCCACCAGTGGACCCATACAGGGCAGCGACTCCTACGAGCAGTACTTC.

This CDR3 is CASSQEEAGGYEQYF. The CDR3 DNA sequence: TGCGCCAGCAGCCAAGAGGAAGCAGGGGGCTACGAGCAGTACTTC. The chain couples TRBV4-3 to TRBJ2-7; 7 bases are a match to TRBD1. The CDR3 has 15 residues. The junction had 5 bases not matched to a gene; V was cut back by 0 bases and J by 3 bases. Germline-derived CDR1 and CDR2 are LGHNA and YSLEER.

The CDR3 here is CASSRANTEAFF. CDR3 nucleotide sequence: TGTGCCAGCAGTCGAGCAAACACTGAAGCTTTCTTT. V and J are TRBV7-6 and TRBJ1-1; D not resolved. Looked up from germline, CDR1 is SGHVS and CDR2 is FNYEAQ. There are 12 residues in the CDR3. V lost 6 bases and J lost 2, with 7 bases in between.

The genes are TRBV19 and TRBJ1-5; 8 positions match TRBD1. This CDR3 spans 17 amino acids. Germline lookup yields CDR1 LNHDA and CDR2 SQIVND (reference sequence). After removal of 1 base from V and 2 bases from J, the junction contained 7 bases not matched to a gene. The chain's CDR3 is CASSIGGPGQGNQPQHF. CDR3 sequence (DNA): TGTGCCAGTAGTATAGGGGGGCCGGGACAGGGCAATCAGCCCCAGCATTTT.

The V call is TRBV4-3, the J call TRBJ1-1, with TRBD1 matching over 7 bases. Germline CDR1 is LGHNA and CDR2 is YSLEER. The ends lost 1 base at V and 9 bases at J; junction bases unmatched: 5. CDR3 length equals 13 residues. The CDR3 loop is CASSQGQGGKAFF. CDR3 in DNA: TGCGCCAGCAGCCAAGGGCAGGGGGGCAAAGCTTTCTTT.

This sequence joins TRBV7-9 and TRBJ2-7, with TRBD1 as a possible D gene (6 bases). V was cut by 4 bases and J by 1 base, with 20 bases left in between. The CDR3 contains 17 residues. Germline V gene lookup returns CDR1 SEHNR and CDR2 FQNEAQ (reference sequence). CDR3 coding DNA: TGTGCCAGCAGCTCCAACAGGGTTCGCGAGTCGTCCTACGAGCAGTACTTC. This encodes CASSSNRVRESSYEQYF. Using reference TRBV7-9 and TRBJ2-7 for the parts outside the CDR3, the full variable domain is DTGVSQNPRHKITKRGQNVTFRCDPISEHNRLYWYRQTLGQGPEFLTYFQNEAQLEKSRLLSDRFSAERPKGSFSTLEIQRTEQGDSAMYLCASSSNRVRESSYEQYFGPGTRLTVT.

The chain recombines TRBV6-5 with TRBJ1-1; 10 nucleotides agree with TRBD1. The germline gives CDR1 MNHEY, CDR2 SVGAGI. With 6 bases clipped from V and 4 bases from J, the junction kept 2 bases outside the gene matches. CDR3 length: 13 residues. CDR3 bases: TGTGCCAGCAGGGGACAGGGGAGCACTGAAGCTTTCTTT. Residues: CASRGQGSTEAFF.

A few counts support this clone. The chain joins TRBV2 to TRBJ2-1; TRBD2 agrees at 10 bases. CDR3 length: 15 residues. Germline loops: CDR1 SNHLY, CDR2 FYNNEI. V trimming: 0 bases; J trimming: 4 bases; junction bases outside the gene matches: 0. This chain's CDR3 is CASSEASGGYNEQFF. CDR3 DNA: TGTGCCAGCAGTGAAGCTAGCGGGGGGTACAATGAGCAGTTCTTC.

This clone qualifies as medium-sized. V and J are TRBV4-1 and TRBJ2-2, with 7 bases lining up with TRBD2. Trimming took 1 base from V and 7 from J; bases not matched to a gene: 12. This CDR3 region has 17 residues. Germline-derived CDR1 and CDR2 are MGHRA and YSYEKL. The CDR3 spells CASSQVDMGLSYGELFF. The DNA for the CDR3 is TGCGCCAGCAGCCAAGTAGATATGGGACTATCTTACGGGGAGCTGTTTTTT.

J is TRBJ2-1 and V is TRBV27, with a weak D call TRBD2 (6 bases). Germline V CDR1 and CDR2: MNHEY, SMNVEV (reference sequence). The germline V and J ends were trimmed by 4 bases and 4 bases, with 14 bases remaining between them. The CDR3 loop spans 15 amino acids. DNA for the CDR3: TGTGCCAGCAGTTACACGCTAGCGCGGTACAATGAGCAGTTCTTC. Its translation: CASSYTLARYNEQFF.

The chain links TRBV11-3 to TRBJ2-1; 12 bases match TRBD2. Germline V CDR1 and CDR2: SGHNT, YENEEA. V lost 4 bases to trimming and J lost 9 bases; unmatched junction nucleotides: 10. This CDR3 comprises 16 residues. The CDR3 nucleotides read TGTGCCAGCAGCTCCCGGACTAGCGGGGCCTCTAGTGAGCAGTTCTTC. Translated: CASSSRTSGASSEQFF.

The chain combines TRBV29-1 with TRBJ1-1; TRBD1 matches at 9 bases. Germline V gene lookup returns CDR1 SQVTM and CDR2 ANQGSEA. The trim removed 6 bases at V and 1 base at J, leaving 3 bases unmatched. The CDR3 contains 13 residues. CDR3 nucleotides: TGCAGCGTGGGACAGGGTTCGAACACTGAAGCTTTCTTT. Amino acid sequence: CSVGQGSNTEAFF.

This clone has only one observation. The genes are TRBV6-5 and TRBJ2-3, with D uncertain. This CDR3 contains 15 residues. Germline CDR1 reads MNHEY; CDR2 reads SVGAGI. V shed 6 bases and J shed 1 base, with 14 bases lying between them. The CDR3 sequence is CASSDERSRTDTQYF. The DNA of the CDR3 is TGTGCCAGCAGCGACGAAAGGAGTCGCACAGATACGCAGTATTTT.